The 10 T cell receptor beta chains listed next were all sequenced from one sample in a study of identical twins. TCRdb reanalysed the 5' RACE reads using MiXCR and keeps one entry per CDR3 protein. The profile shows fewer than 550,000 distinct CDR3 sequences, roughly 15% of them singletons. These data were likewise used in another study, on yellow fever vaccine responses in identical twins.

The sequenced sample consisted of CD4+ T cells sorted from blood. These receptors all stem from a young woman in good health.

This chain connects TRBV10-2 to TRBJ2-5; 11 bases agree with TRBD2. V dropped 2 bases and J dropped 5; count of bases not matched to a gene: 7. The CDR3 is 16 amino acids. Germline CDR1 reads WSHSY; CDR2 reads SAAADI. Written as DNA, the CDR3 is TGCGCCAGCAGTGAGCGGACTAGCGGGCGCGGGGAGACCCAGTACTTC. Residues: CASSERTSGRGETQYF.

The chain has TRBV10-1 and TRBJ2-3, with D possibly matching TRBD2 (5 bases). The CDR3 has 14 amino acids. Germline V lookup: CDR1 WNHNN, CDR2 SYGVQD (reference sequence). Trimming stripped 5 bases from V and 6 bases from J, with 15 bases between. The CDR3 region is CASSPGRPRDTQYF. In DNA form, the CDR3 reads TGCGCCAGCAGTCCGGGGAGACCCCGGGATACGCAGTATTTT.

This sequence joins TRBV7-9 and TRBJ1-3, with D uncertain. The length of the CDR3 is 14 residues. Between the trimmed V and J ends, which lost 4 bases and 3 bases, there was a span of 10 bases. Germline CDR1 SEHNR, CDR2 FQNEAQ (reference sequence). In nucleotides, the CDR3 is TGTGCCAGCAGCTACTACGGGGATGGAAACACCATATATTTT. Amino acids: CASSYYGDGNTIYF. Full variable domain (rest looked up from reference TRBV7-9 and TRBJ1-3): DTGVSQNPRHKITKRGQNVTFRCDPISEHNRLYWYRQTLGQGPEFLTYFQNEAQLEKSRLLSDRFSAERPKGSFSTLEIQRTEQGDSAMYLCASSYYGDGNTIYFGEGSWLTVV.

The CDR3 region has the DNA TGTGCCACCAGTGATACAGGGGGCGTTGGTCGGAATGAGCAGTTCTTC. Its translation: CATSDTGGVGRNEQFF. V is TRBV24-1 and J is TRBJ2-1, with TRBD1 identical over 9 bases. Germline CDR1 and CDR2: KGHDR and SFDVKD. The ends lost 3 bases at V and 7 bases at J; junction bases unmatched: 9. CDR3 length equals 16 residues.

This clonotype was found a few times. This sequence joins TRBV2 and TRBJ2-1; no definite D call. The CDR3 spans 15 residues. Germline CDR1 SNHLY, CDR2 FYNNEI. The V end lost 5 bases, the J end lost 2 bases, and 13 bases lay between the germline ends. CDR3 coding DNA: TGTGCCAGCAGTCAGAGCGCCTATCCCTACAATGAGCAGTTCTTC. Protein product: CASSQSAYPYNEQFF.

This clonotype was counted at least ten times. This chain connects TRBV29-1 to TRBJ1-2; perhaps TRBD1 as D (5 bases). This CDR3 spans 11 amino acids. Germline loops: CDR1 SQVTM, CDR2 ANQGSEA. V was trimmed by 4 bases and J by 8 bases, leaving 11 bases between them. CDR3 in DNA: TGCAGCGTTGTGCCCAGGGACGGCTACACCTTC. Translating it yields CSVVPRDGYTF.

The gene calls are TRBV28 and TRBJ2-2; TRBD2 might be the D (6 bases). This CDR3 has 16 amino acids. Germline CDR1 reads MDHEN; CDR2 reads SYDVKM. V lost 2 bases to trimming and J lost 5 bases, with 15 bases between them. The CDR3 nucleotides are TGTGCCAGCAGTTTAGGCGTGGGAGGAACAACCGGGGAGCTGTTTTTT. This gives the protein CASSLGVGGTTGELFF.

Only a few counts were recorded for this clonotype. The chain has TRBV6-5 and TRBJ2-7, with 10 bases lining up with TRBD2. This CDR3 has 17 residues. CDR1 MNHEY and CDR2 SVGAGI come from the germline V gene. The J segment lost 2 bases and the V segment lost 0 bases, leaving 7 bases of the junction unmatched. The DNA of the CDR3 is TGTGCCAGCAGTTACTCGAGCGCTAGCGGGGGAGCCTACGAGCAGTACGTC. Residues: CASSYSSASGGAYEQYV.

Only a few counts were recorded for this clonotype. The chain uses TRBV3-1 and TRBJ1-4, with D unresolved. V was clipped by 4 bases and J by 0 bases, with 6 bases between them. Germline assignment: CDR1 LGHDT and CDR2 YNNKEL (reference sequence). CDR3 length equals 14 residues. This CDR3 is CASSRAATNEKLFF. In nucleotides, the CDR3 is TGTGCCAGCAGCCGGGCTGCAACTAATGAAAAACTGTTTTTT.

This chain links TRBV27 with TRBJ1-1; D is unclear. This CDR3 region has 14 residues. In germline, CDR1 is MNHEY, CDR2 SMNVEV (reference sequence). V was trimmed by 5 bases and J by 4 bases, leaving 14 bases between them. CDR3 sequence reads: CASSPRGFRTEAFF. Written as DNA, the CDR3 is TGTGCCAGCAGTCCCCGAGGTTTTCGCACTGAAGCTTTCTTT.